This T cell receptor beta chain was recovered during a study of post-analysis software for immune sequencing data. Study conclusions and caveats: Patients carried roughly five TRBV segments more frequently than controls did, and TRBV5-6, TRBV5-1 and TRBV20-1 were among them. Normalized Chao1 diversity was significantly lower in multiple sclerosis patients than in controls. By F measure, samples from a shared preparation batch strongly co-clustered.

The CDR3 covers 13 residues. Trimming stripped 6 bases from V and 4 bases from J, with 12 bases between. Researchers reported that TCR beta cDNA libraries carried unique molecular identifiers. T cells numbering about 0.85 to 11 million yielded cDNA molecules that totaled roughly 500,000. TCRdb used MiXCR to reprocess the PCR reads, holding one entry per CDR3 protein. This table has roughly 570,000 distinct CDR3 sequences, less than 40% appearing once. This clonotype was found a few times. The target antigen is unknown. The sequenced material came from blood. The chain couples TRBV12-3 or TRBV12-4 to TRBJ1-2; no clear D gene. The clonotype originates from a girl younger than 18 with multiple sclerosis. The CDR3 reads CASRTRVSYGYTF. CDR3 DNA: TGTGCCAGCAGAACGAGGGTTTCCTATGGCTACACCTTC.